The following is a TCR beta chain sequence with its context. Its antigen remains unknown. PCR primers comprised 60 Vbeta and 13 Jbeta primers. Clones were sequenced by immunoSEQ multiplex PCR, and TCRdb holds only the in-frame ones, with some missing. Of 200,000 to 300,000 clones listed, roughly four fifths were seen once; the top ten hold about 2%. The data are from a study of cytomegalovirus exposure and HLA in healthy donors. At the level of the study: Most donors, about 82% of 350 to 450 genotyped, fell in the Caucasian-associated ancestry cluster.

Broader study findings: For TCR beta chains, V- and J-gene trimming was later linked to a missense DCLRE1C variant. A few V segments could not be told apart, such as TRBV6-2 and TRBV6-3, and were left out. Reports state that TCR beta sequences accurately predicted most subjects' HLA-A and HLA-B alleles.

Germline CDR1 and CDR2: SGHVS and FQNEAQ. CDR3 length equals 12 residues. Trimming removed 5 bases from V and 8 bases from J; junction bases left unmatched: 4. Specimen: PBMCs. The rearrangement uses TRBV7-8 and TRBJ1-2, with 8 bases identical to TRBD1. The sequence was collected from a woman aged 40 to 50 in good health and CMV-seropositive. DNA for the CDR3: TGTGCCAGCAGCGTCGACAGGGGCGGCTACACCTTC. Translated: CASSVDRGGYTF.